These 25 T cell receptor beta chains were sequenced from one sample in a study of T cells in Graves' hyperthyroidism and ophthalmopathy. Researchers took RNA transcripts and amplified the TCR beta CDR3 regions from them. First-round RT-PCR with HTBI primers amplified the TCR CDR3 region. A single record per CDR3 protein comes from TCRdb applying MiXCR to the multiplex PCR reads. The data show about 840,000 distinct CDR3 sequences, more than 30% seen once. The sample was blood. All receptors come from a man younger than 35 with Graves' hyperthyroidism.

A remark on this clonotype: Being one base from a much bigger clone, this may be a read error. The chain couples TRBV10-2 to TRBJ2-2, with D possibly called TRBD1 or TRBD2 (5 bases each). Germline CDR1 and CDR2: WSHSY and SAAADI. Trimming took 4 bases from V and 0 from J, leaving 12 bases between them. The CDR3 sequence is 16 residues long. CDR3 sequence reads: CASSVQGAPNTGELFF. The CDR3 DNA reads as TGCGCCAGCAGTGTCCAGGGAGCCCCGAACACCGGGGAGCTGTTTTTT.

On this clonotype: One end of the junction does not line up with germline, which may come from a read error. The chain employs TRBV5-4 and TRBJ2-7, with D maybe TRBD1 (6 bases). Germline values: CDR1 SGHNT, CDR2 YYREEE (reference sequence). This CDR3 is 15 amino acids long. CDR3 coding DNA: TGCGCCAGCAGCCAAGGGGACACGTCGATTTACGAGCAGTACTTC. This gives the protein CASSQGDTSIYEQYF.

Many counts were recorded for this clonotype. The chain is built from TRBV7-2 and TRBJ1-2; tentatively, D is TRBD1 (5 bases). The V end was cut by 5 bases, the J end by 12 bases, with 16 bases between. The CDR3 contains 12 residues. Germline V gene sequence: CDR1 SGHTA, CDR2 FQGNSA. The CDR3 nucleotides are TGTGCCAGCAGCACCCAGACATGGGGCCACACCTTC. Protein sequence: CASSTQTWGHTF.

The genes are TRBV12-3 or TRBV12-4 and TRBJ1-1; 9 bases are shared with TRBD1. The CDR3 loop spans 15 amino acids. The V and J ends lost 5 bases and 4 bases, in that order; junction bases with no gene match: 8. The CDR3 DNA reads TGTGCCAGCAGTCCGCCGGGACAGGGTACCACTGAAGCTTTCTTT. This encodes CASSPPGQGTTEAFF.

V is TRBV19 and J is TRBJ2-5; D unresolved. Germline V CDR1 and CDR2: LNHDA, SQIVND (reference sequence). With 5 bases removed from V and 5 bases from J, the gap between germline ends came to 15 bases. The CDR3 loop spans 14 amino acids. The CDR3 region is CASSPGWGVETQYF. The CDR3 nucleotides read TGTGCCAGTAGTCCAGGCTGGGGTGTGGAGACCCAGTACTTC. Full variable domain (remainder filled in from reference TRBV19 and TRBJ2-5): DGGITQSPKYLFRKEGQNVTLSCEQNLNHDAMYWYRQDPGQGLRLIYYSQIVNDFQKGDIAEGYSVSREKKESFPLTVTSAQKNPTAFYLCASSPGWGVETQYFGPGTRLLVL.

Only a few counts were recorded for this clonotype. The genes are TRBV4-1 and TRBJ2-7, with D possibly matching TRBD1 (5 bases). Germline values: CDR1 MGHRA, CDR2 YSYEKL. This CDR3 comprises 13 residues. Trimming removed 1 base from V and 5 bases from J, with 9 bases in between. The CDR3 DNA is TGCGCCAGCAGCCAAGGCAGGGTCGACGAGCAGTACTTC. Translated: CASSQGRVDEQYF.

This chain joins TRBV4-2 and TRBJ1-5; D is ambiguous. V lost 3 bases and J lost 6, with 12 bases in between. CDR3 length equals 14 residues. Germline CDR1 LGHNA, CDR2 YNFKEQ. CDR3 coding DNA: TGTGCCAGCAGCCAGGAGACAAGGGCTCAGCCCCAGCATTTT. It yields the protein CASSQETRAQPQHF.

The chain has TRBV10-3 and TRBJ1-5; 10 positions agree with TRBD1. The length of the CDR3 is 12 residues. Germline lookup yields CDR1 ENHRY and CDR2 SYGVKD. J lost 9 bases, V lost 10 bases, and 6 bases had no gene match. The CDR3 DNA reads TGTGCCACCGGGACAGGGGCTGGGCCCCAGCATTTT. This codes for CATGTGAGPQHF.

This clonotype was counted only a few times. The rearrangement uses TRBV9 and TRBJ1-1; D unresolved. V was cut by 0 bases and J by 6 bases, with 12 bases left in between. CDR3 length: 14 residues. Germline CDR1 reads SGDLS; CDR2 reads YYNGEE. The CDR3 protein is CASSVESGGAEAFF. The CDR3 DNA reads TGTGCCAGCAGCGTAGAGTCGGGTGGCGCTGAAGCTTTCTTT.

With regard to this clonotype: A much larger clone lies a single base off, so this may be a read error. J is TRBJ2-7 and V is TRBV10-3; D gene uncertain. The germline gives CDR1 ENHRY, CDR2 SYGVKD. The V end was cut by 4 bases, the J end by 3 bases, with 10 bases between. This CDR3 region has 13 residues. The CDR3 nucleotides read TGTGCCATCAGTGGGGTTCCCAACTACGAGCAGTACTTC. Its protein product is CAISGVPNYEQYF.

This clonotype was seen repeatedly, ten times or more. The rearrangement uses TRBV29-1 and TRBJ2-2; D is uncertain. CDR1 is SQVTM, CDR2 ANQGSEA, per germline. This CDR3 is 11 amino acids long. The V gene lost 4 bases and the J gene lost 5 bases, with 5 bases spanning the gap. CDR3 loop: CSVGRTGELFF. Here the CDR3 DNA reads TGCAGCGTTGGACGGACCGGGGAGCTGTTTTTT.

There are many counts of this clonotype. The chain employs TRBV15 and TRBJ1-5; no definite D call. CDR3 length equals 12 residues. Germline-derived CDR1 and CDR2 are LNHNV and YYDKDF (reference sequence). V lost 1 base to trimming and J lost 9 bases, with 7 bases between them. The CDR3: CATSRAHGPQHF. As DNA, the CDR3 is TGTGCCACCAGCAGAGCTCATGGGCCCCAGCATTTT.

The chain links TRBV14 to TRBJ1-2; the D is unclear. V was clipped by 1 base and J by 2 bases, with 8 bases between them. The germline V gene has CDR1 SGHDN and CDR2 FVKESK. The CDR3 runs to 14 residues. This CDR3 reads CASSQVTVNYGYTF. The CDR3 region has the DNA TGTGCCAGCAGCCAAGTGACCGTCAACTATGGCTACACCTTC.

The genes are TRBV5-1 and TRBJ2-3; D gene uncertain. Germline assignment: CDR1 SGHRS and CDR2 YFSETQ. With 4 bases removed from V and 4 bases from J, the gap between germline ends came to 10 bases. This CDR3 is 13 amino acids long. CDR3 amino acids: CASSQEFADTQYF. DNA of the CDR3: TGCGCCAGCAGCCAGGAGTTCGCAGATACGCAGTATTTT.

The V call is TRBV20-1, the J call TRBJ2-7; 14 bases are a match to TRBD2. J lost 6 bases, V lost 3 bases, and 10 bases had no gene match. Per the germline V gene, CDR1 is DFQATT and CDR2 is SNEGSKA (reference sequence). The CDR3 is made up of 16 amino acids. CDR3 region: CSASLWGTSGSREQYF. The CDR3 nucleotides read TGCAGTGCTAGTCTGTGGGGGACTAGCGGGAGTCGCGAGCAGTACTTC.

In regard to this clonotype: Being one base from a much bigger clone, this may be a read error. The chain joins TRBV20-1 to TRBJ1-4; D possibly corresponds to TRBD1 (6 bases). The germline CDR1 and CDR2 sequences are DFQATT and SNEGSKA (reference sequence). V lost 6 bases to trimming and J lost 8 bases, with 13 bases between them. The CDR3 extends over 12 amino acids. This CDR3 is CSAQEQGEKLFF. The CDR3 DNA reads as TGCAGTGCCCAGGAACAGGGAGAAAAACTGTTTTTT.

The chain recombines TRBV9 with TRBJ1-3; D call uncertain. CDR3 size: 17 residues. V dropped 4 bases and J dropped 0 bases, with 17 bases sitting between them. CDR1 is SGDLS, CDR2 YYNGEE, per germline. The CDR3 here is CASSQDHGPSSGNTIYF. DNA for the CDR3: TGTGCCAGCAGCCAAGACCACGGCCCGAGCTCTGGAAACACCATATATTTT.

The table lists this clonotype with many counts. The chain links TRBV2 to TRBJ1-5, with TRBD1 matching 11 bases. V was pared by 6 bases and J by 5 bases, with 6 bases of the junction left unmatched. Germline CDR1 is SNHLY and CDR2 is FYNNEI. The CDR3 runs 15 residues. CDR3 in amino acids: CASRRDRGADQPQHF. CDR3 DNA sequence: TGTGCCAGCAGACGGGACAGGGGGGCGGATCAGCCCCAGCATTTT.

The chain carries TRBV24-1 and TRBJ2-3, with D unresolved. CDR1 and CDR2 (germline): KGHDR, SFDVKD. This CDR3 has 13 residues. With 1 base removed from V and 7 bases from J, the gap between germline ends came to 8 bases. The CDR3 is CATSDFVGNTQYF. The CDR3 DNA reads TGTGCCACCAGTGATTTCGTAGGGAATACGCAGTATTTT.

The genes are TRBV4-1 and TRBJ1-1; D may be TRBD1 (6 bases). The V gene lost 4 bases and the J gene lost 0 bases, with 15 bases spanning the gap. The CDR3 length is 16 residues. Germline CDR1 MGHRA, CDR2 YSYEKL. The CDR3 protein is CASSPGRGLLNTEAFF. In nucleotides, the CDR3 is TGCGCCAGCAGCCCAGGACGGGGGCTTTTGAACACTGAAGCTTTCTTT.

This chain uses TRBV2 with TRBJ1-2; 7 bases align to TRBD1. The ends lost 6 bases at V and 3 bases at J; junction bases unmatched: 4. This CDR3 contains 13 residues. The germline V gene has CDR1 SNHLY and CDR2 FYNNEI. The CDR3 sequence is CASRRQGDYGYTF. In DNA, the CDR3 is TGTGCCAGCAGGAGACAGGGTGACTATGGCTACACCTTC. Supplemented by reference TRBV2 and TRBJ1-2, the full variable domain reads EPEVTQTPSHQVTQMGQEVILRCVPISNHLYFYWYRQILGQKVEFLVSFYNNEISEKSEIFDDQFSVERPDGSNFTLKIRSTKLEDSAMYFCASRRQGDYGYTFGSGTRLTVV.

This clonotype turned up a few times. The chain joins TRBV12-3 or TRBV12-4 to TRBJ2-7, with D perhaps TRBD1 (6 bases). The V end lost 3 bases, the J end lost 2 bases, and 14 bases lay between the germline ends. The CDR3 is made up of 15 amino acids. CDR3 nucleotide sequence: TGTGCCAGCAGTTTCACCGGGACACAGACCTACGAGCAGTACTTC. This sequence encodes CASSFTGTQTYEQYF.

This clonotype was counted between two and nine times. The rearrangement links TRBV10-3 to TRBJ2-2; TRBD1 or TRBD2 may be the D gene (5 bases each). CDR3 length equals 14 residues. Germline V gene data show CDR1 as ENHRY and CDR2 as SYGVKD. V was shortened by 6 bases and J by 4 bases, with 12 bases between the two germline ends. The CDR3 loop is CAIRRGTSTGELFF. The CDR3 nucleotides read TGTGCCATCAGAAGGGGTACTAGCACCGGGGAGCTGTTTTTT.

CDR3 protein: CASSGGTPNQPQHF. CDR3 bases: TGTGCCAGCAGCGGAGGGACACCAAATCAGCCCCAGCATTTT. The chain recombines TRBV9 with TRBJ1-5, with a tentative D call TRBD1 (6 bases). Trimming removed 3 bases at V and 4 bases at J, with 11 bases between. Germline CDR1 SGDLS, CDR2 YYNGEE. This CDR3 region has 14 residues.

As for this clonotype: A much larger clone lies a single base off, so this may be a read error. This sequence joins TRBV20-1 and TRBJ1-6; no firm D call. Trimming pared 3 bases from V and 12 bases from J, leaving 9 bases between. The CDR3 contains 11 residues. Germline values: CDR1 DFQATT, CDR2 SNEGSKA (reference sequence). The DNA for the CDR3 is TGCAGTGCTAGTGATGGAGGACCCCTCCACTTT. Translated: CSASDGGPLHF.